Shown below are 14 T cell receptor beta chains from a single sample sequenced in a study of vaccination effects on CD4 cells after COVID-19. The method was immunoSEQ multiplex PCR; TCRdb's version includes in-frame clones alone and lacks a portion of them. The sample records tens of thousands of clones, 65% to 80% being singletons. Peptide-pool stimulation followed by sequencing identified expanded antigen-specific CD4+ clonotypes in the ViraFEST assay. Subsequent to roughly 9 days of culture, CD4+ T cells were isolated. According to the study, vaccine recipients showed no prior SARS-CoV-2 infection and negative nucleocapsid antibodies. No cognate antigen is known for these TCRs. The sample here was CD4+ T cells from PBMCs cultured with HCoV-NL63 spike peptides, taken before COVID-19 vaccination. These receptors all come from a human donor who received a COVID-19 vaccine.

The rearrangement uses TRBV5-1 and TRBJ2-3; maybe TRBD1 (6 bases). The germline V gene encodes CDR1 SGHRS and CDR2 YFSETQ. There are 13 residues in the CDR3. Trimming took off 3 bases at V and 4 bases at J, with 9 bases between the two ends. CDR3 in amino acids: CASSSEGADTQYF. Written as DNA, the CDR3 is TGCGCCAGCAGCTCTGAGGGGGCAGATACGCAGTATTTT.

V gene TRBV7-3 combines with J gene TRBJ2-1; TRBD1 might be the D (7 bases). V was shortened by 5 bases and J by 7 bases, with 15 bases between the two germline ends. The CDR3 is 14 residues long. From germline, CDR1 is SGHTA and CDR2 FQGTGA. In DNA, the CDR3 is TGTGCCAGCAGCCAGGGGGGCGCTAGGAATGAGCAGTTCTTC. This gives the protein CASSQGGARNEQFF.

V usage is TRBV7-2 and J usage is TRBJ2-2, with D perhaps TRBD2 (5 bases). This CDR3 is 15 amino acids long. Deletions cut 0 bases from V and 6 bases from J, with 11 bases between. The germline V gene encodes CDR1 SGHTA and CDR2 FQGNSA. The CDR3 sequence: CASSLAPGIAGELFF. CDR3 DNA sequence: TGTGCCAGCAGCTTAGCCCCCGGGATCGCCGGGGAGCTGTTTTTT.

The rearrangement uses TRBV4-1 and TRBJ2-1; D gene uncertain. Per the germline V gene, CDR1 is MGHRA and CDR2 is YSYEKL. Trimming took off 1 base at V and 0 bases at J, with 10 bases between the two ends. The CDR3 runs to 16 residues. The CDR3 protein is CASSQGSRSSYNEQFF. DNA of the CDR3: TGCGCCAGCAGCCAAGGGTCACGTAGCTCCTACAATGAGCAGTTCTTC.

CDR3 residues: CASTAARTEAFF. The CDR3 DNA is TGTGCCAGCACCGCCGCCCGCACTGAAGCTTTCTTT. V is TRBV28 and J is TRBJ1-1; D gene ambiguous. Germline CDR1 and CDR2: MDHEN and SYDVKM. Trimming cost V 7 bases and J 4 bases, with 10 bases left between them. The CDR3 extends over 12 amino acids.

This chain uses TRBV24-1 with TRBJ2-4; D is undetermined. Between the trimmed V and J ends, which lost 7 bases and 2 bases, there was a span of 17 bases. The germline V gene encodes CDR1 KGHDR and CDR2 SFDVKD. The CDR3 totals 16 residues. The CDR3 spells CATRTSLGYPKNIQYF. CDR3 DNA sequence: TGTGCCACCAGGACGTCCCTAGGGTATCCCAAAAACATTCAGTACTTC.

This clone was counted a single time. V usage is TRBV6-2 or TRBV6-3 and J usage is TRBJ1-2, with a possible D match to TRBD1 (6 bases). The CDR3 has 14 residues. Trimming cost V 2 bases and J 6 bases, with 13 bases left between them. The germline V gene encodes CDR1 MNHEY and CDR2 SVGEGT. CDR3 DNA sequence: TGTGCCAGCAGTTACACAGGGAAGAGGGATGGCTACACCTTC. Protein: CASSYTGKRDGYTF.

The chain uses TRBV5-1 and TRBJ2-4, with 7 bases aligning to TRBD2. Germline trimming cut 1 base from V and 3 bases from J; bases unmatched to any gene: 7. The CDR3 consists of 16 residues. CDR1 and CDR2 from the germline V gene are SGHRS and YFSETQ. CDR3 protein: CASSLSVGGGKNIQYF. CDR3 nucleotide sequence: TGCGCCAGCAGCTTGTCTGTTGGGGGGGGCAAAAACATTCAGTACTTC.

V gene TRBV5-1 combines with J gene TRBJ2-2; D is perhaps TRBD2 (8 bases). The CDR3 length is 16 residues. V lost 4 bases and J lost 4, with 17 bases in between. Germline CDR1 is SGHRS and CDR2 is YFSETQ. The CDR3 here is CASSRGGSGGTGELFF. DNA for the CDR3: TGCGCCAGCAGCCGGGGGGGCTCAGGGGGCACCGGGGAGCTGTTTTTT. The full variable domain, its missing parts supplied by reference TRBV5-1 and TRBJ2-2, is KAGVTQTPRYLIKTRGQQVTLSCSPISGHRSVSWYQQTPGQGLQFLFEYFSETQRNKGNFPGRFSGRQFSNSRSEMNVSTLELGDSALYLCASSRGGSGGTGELFFGEGSRLTVL.

The rearrangement links TRBV7-3 to TRBJ2-2; no firm D call. The germline CDR1 and CDR2 sequences are SGHTA and FQGTGA. The length of the CDR3 is 15 residues. V lost 5 bases, J lost 0 bases, and 10 bases lay in between. CDR3: CASSRQYSNTGELFF. The CDR3 bases are TGTGCCAGCAGCCGTCAGTACTCGAACACCGGGGAGCTGTTTTTT. The variable domain in full, completed from reference TRBV7-3 and TRBJ2-2, reads GAGVSQTPSNKVTEKGKYVELRCDPISGHTALYWYRQSLGQGPEFLIYFQGTGAADDSGLPNDRFFAVRPEGSVSTLKIQRTERGDSAVYLCASSRQYSNTGELFFGEGSRLTVL.

The chain combines TRBV5-8 with TRBJ2-7; 9 bases match TRBD1. Looked up from germline, CDR1 is SGHTS and CDR2 is YDEGEE. There are 13 residues in the CDR3. V lost 6 bases to trimming and J lost 12 bases; unmatched junction nucleotides: 13. CDR3 coding DNA: TGTGCCAGCAAGCTAGGGACAGGGAGTTCCCCGTACGTC. It specifies CASKLGTGSSPYV.

This chain links TRBV9 with TRBJ2-7, with D unresolved. Trimming shortened V by 4 bases and J by 4 bases, and 12 bases separated the two germline ends. This CDR3 spans 13 amino acids. Germline V gene data show CDR1 as SGDLS and CDR2 as YYNGEE. The CDR3 bases are TGTGCCAGCAGCCTACCCCGACATTACGAGCAGTACGTC. Residues: CASSLPRHYEQYV.

The rearrangement joins TRBV29-1 to TRBJ2-2; D gene unclear. Germline loops: CDR1 SQVTM, CDR2 ANQGSEA. This CDR3 spans 12 amino acids. The V end was cut by 4 bases, the J end by 3 bases, with 6 bases between. The CDR3 DNA sequence: TGCAGCGTTGCGTATTACACCGGGGAGCTGTTTTTT. It encodes CSVAYYTGELFF.

This clone has only a few counts. V gene TRBV19 combines with J gene TRBJ1-2; D gene ambiguous. Germline V gene data show CDR1 as LNHDA and CDR2 as SQIVND (reference sequence). Between the trimmed V and J ends, which lost 10 bases and 7 bases, there was a span of 19 bases. This CDR3 is built from 13 residues. Here the CDR3 DNA reads TGTGCCACCCGAAAATCGGTAGGGATTGGCTACACCTTC. Amino acids: CATRKSVGIGYTF.